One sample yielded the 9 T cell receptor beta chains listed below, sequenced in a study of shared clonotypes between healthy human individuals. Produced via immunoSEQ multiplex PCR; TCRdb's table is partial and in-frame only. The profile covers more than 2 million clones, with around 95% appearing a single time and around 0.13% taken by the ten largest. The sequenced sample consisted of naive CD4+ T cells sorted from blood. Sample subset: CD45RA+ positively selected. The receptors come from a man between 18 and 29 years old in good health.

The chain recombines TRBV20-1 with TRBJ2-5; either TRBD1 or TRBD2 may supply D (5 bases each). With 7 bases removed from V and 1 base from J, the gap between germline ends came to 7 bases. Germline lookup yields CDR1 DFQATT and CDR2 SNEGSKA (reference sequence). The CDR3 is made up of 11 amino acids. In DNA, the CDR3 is TGCAGTGGGGGACCCCAAGAGACCCAGTACTTC. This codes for CSGGPQETQYF.

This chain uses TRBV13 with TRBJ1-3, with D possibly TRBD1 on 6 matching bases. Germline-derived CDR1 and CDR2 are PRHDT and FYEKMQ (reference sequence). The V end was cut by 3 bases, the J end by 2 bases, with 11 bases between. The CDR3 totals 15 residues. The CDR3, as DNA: TGTGCCAGCAGCTTCGCAGGGGAGGCTGGAAACACCATATATTTT. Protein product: CASSFAGEAGNTIYF.

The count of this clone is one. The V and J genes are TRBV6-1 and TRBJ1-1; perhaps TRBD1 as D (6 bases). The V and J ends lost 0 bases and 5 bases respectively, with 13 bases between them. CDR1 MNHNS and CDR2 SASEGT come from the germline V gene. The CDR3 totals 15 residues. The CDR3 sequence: CASSEAGGGWTEAFF. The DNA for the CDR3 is TGTGCCAGCAGTGAAGCCGGGGGGGGCTGGACTGAAGCTTTCTTT.

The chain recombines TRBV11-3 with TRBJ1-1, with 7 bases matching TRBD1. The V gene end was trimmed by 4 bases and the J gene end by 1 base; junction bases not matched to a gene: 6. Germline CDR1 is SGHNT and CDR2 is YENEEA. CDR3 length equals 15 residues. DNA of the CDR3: TGTGCCAGCAGCTCAAGGGGGCATGCGAACACTGAAGCTTTCTTT. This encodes CASSSRGHANTEAFF.

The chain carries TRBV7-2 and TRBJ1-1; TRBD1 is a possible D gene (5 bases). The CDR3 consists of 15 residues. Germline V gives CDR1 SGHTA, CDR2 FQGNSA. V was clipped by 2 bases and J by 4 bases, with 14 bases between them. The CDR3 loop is CASSLQSGAATEAFF. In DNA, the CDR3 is TGTGCCAGCAGCTTACAGTCCGGGGCGGCCACTGAAGCTTTCTTT.

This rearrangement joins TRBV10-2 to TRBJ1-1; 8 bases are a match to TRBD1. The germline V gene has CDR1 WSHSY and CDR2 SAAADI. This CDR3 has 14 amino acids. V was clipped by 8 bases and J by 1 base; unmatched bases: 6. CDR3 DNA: TGCGCCAGCGGACAGGGAGTTTGGAACACTGAAGCTTTCTTT. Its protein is CASGQGVWNTEAFF.

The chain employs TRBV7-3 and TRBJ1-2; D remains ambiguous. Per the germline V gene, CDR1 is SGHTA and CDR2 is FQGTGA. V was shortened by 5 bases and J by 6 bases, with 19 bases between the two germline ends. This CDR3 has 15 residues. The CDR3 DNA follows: TGTGCCAGCAGCCCCGAAAGGGAGGGAGTGAATGGCTACACCTTC. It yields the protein CASSPEREGVNGYTF. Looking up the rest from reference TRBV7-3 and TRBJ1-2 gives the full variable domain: GAGVSQTPSNKVTEKGKYVELRCDPISGHTALYWYRQSLGQGPEFLIYFQGTGAADDSGLPNDRFFAVRPEGSVSTLKIQRTERGDSAVYLCASSPEREGVNGYTFGSGTRLTVV.

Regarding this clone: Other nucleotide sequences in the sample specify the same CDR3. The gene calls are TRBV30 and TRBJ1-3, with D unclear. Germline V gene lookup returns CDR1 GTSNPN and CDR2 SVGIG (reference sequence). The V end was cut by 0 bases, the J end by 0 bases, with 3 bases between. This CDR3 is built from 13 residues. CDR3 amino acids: CAWSVRSGNTIYF. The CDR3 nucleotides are TGTGCCTGGAGTGTACGCTCTGGAAACACCATATATTTT.

The CDR3 loop reads CASSSASTRRTTRLAGAYEQYF. CDR3 bases: TGCGCCAGCAGCTCCGCTAGTACGCGACGAACGACTAGACTAGCGGGAGCCTACGAGCAGTACTTC. The gene calls are TRBV5-1 and TRBJ2-7; 12 bases fit TRBD2. The CDR3 consists of 22 residues. From germline, CDR1 is SGHRS and CDR2 YFSETQ. V lost 3 bases to trimming and J lost 2 bases; unmatched junction nucleotides: 24.